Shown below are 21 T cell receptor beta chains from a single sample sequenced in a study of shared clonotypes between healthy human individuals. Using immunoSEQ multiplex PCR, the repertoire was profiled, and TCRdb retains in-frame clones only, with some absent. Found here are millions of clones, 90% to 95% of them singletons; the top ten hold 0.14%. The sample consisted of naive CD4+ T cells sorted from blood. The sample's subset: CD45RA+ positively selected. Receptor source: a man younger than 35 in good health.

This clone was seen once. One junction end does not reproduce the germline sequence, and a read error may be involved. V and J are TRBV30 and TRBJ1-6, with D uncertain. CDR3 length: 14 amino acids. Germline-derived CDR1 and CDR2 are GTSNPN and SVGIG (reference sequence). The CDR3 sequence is CAWRPRVGNSPPHF. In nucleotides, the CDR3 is TGTGCCTGGAGGCCACGGGTAGGGAATTCACCCCCCCACTTT.

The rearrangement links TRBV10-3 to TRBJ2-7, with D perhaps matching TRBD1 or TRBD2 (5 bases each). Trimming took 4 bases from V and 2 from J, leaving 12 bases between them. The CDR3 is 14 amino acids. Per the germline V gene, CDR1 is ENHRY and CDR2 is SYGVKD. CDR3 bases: TGTGCCATCAGTGTCGGGACGGTGGCCTACGAGCAGTACTTC. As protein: CAISVGTVAYEQYF.

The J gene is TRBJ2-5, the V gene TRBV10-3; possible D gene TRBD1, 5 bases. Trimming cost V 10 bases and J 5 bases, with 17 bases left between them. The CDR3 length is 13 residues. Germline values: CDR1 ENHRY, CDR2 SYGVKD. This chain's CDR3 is CATVQGLGETQYF. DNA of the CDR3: TGTGCCACGGTGCAGGGCCTGGGGGAGACCCAGTACTTC.

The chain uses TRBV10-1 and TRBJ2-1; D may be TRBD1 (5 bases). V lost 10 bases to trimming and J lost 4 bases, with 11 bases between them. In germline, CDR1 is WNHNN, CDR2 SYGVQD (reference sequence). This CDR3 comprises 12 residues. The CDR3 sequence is CATQNRYNEQFF. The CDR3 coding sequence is TGCGCCACCCAAAACAGGTACAATGAGCAGTTCTTC.

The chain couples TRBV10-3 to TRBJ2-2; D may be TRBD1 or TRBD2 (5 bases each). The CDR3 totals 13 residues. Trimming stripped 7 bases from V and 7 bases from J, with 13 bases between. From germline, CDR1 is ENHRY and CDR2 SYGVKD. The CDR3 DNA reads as TGTGCCATCACGGACATTGAGGGCGGGGAGCTGTTTTTT. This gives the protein CAITDIEGGELFF.

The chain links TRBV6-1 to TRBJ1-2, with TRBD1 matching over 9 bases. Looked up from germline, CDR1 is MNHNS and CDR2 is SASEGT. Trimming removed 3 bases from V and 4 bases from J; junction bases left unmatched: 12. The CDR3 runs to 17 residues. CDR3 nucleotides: TGTGCCAGCAGTGAGGATCCTCGGGGACAGGGCATCTATGGCTACACCTTC. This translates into CASSEDPRGQGIYGYTF.

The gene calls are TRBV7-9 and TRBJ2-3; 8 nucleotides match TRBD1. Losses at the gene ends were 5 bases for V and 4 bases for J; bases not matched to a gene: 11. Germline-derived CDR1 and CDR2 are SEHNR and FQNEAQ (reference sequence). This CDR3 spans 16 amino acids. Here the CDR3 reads CASSRSTGAVADTQYF. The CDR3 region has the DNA TGTGCCAGCAGCCGATCGACAGGGGCAGTGGCAGATACGCAGTATTTT. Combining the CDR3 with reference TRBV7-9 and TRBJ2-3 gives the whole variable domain DTGVSQNPRHKITKRGQNVTFRCDPISEHNRLYWYRQTLGQGPEFLTYFQNEAQLEKSRLLSDRFSAERPKGSFSTLEIQRTEQGDSAMYLCASSRSTGAVADTQYFGPGTRLTVL.

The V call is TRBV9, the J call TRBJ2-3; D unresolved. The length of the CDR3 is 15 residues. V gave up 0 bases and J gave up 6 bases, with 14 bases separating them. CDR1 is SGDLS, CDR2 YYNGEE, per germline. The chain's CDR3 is CASSVGIDPPDTQYF. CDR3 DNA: TGTGCCAGCAGCGTAGGAATCGACCCCCCCGATACGCAGTATTTT.

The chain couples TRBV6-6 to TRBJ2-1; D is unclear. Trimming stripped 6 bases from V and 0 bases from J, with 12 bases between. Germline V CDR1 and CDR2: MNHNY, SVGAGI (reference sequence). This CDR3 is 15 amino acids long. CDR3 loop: CASRRTDSSYNEQFF. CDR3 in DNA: TGTGCCAGCAGAAGAACAGATAGCTCCTACAATGAGCAGTTCTTC.

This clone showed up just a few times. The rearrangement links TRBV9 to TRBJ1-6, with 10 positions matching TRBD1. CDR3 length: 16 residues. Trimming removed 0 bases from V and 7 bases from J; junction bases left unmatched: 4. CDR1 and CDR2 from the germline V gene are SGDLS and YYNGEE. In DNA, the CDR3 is TGTGCCAGCAGCGTAGTCCCGGGACAGGGGAATTCACCCCTCCACTTT. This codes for CASSVVPGQGNSPLHF.

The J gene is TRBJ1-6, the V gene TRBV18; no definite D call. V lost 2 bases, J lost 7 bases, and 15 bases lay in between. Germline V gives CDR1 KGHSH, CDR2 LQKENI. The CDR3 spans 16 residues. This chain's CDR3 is CASSPTVWDVNSPLHF. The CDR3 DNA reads TGTGCCAGCTCACCAACTGTCTGGGATGTAAATTCACCCCTCCACTTT.

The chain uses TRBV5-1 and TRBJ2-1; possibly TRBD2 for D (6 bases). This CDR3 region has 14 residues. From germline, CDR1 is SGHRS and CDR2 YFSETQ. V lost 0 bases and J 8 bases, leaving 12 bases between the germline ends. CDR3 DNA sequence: TGCGCCAGCAGCTTGGGCCCGGGGGTCGATGAGCAGTTCTTC. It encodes CASSLGPGVDEQFF.

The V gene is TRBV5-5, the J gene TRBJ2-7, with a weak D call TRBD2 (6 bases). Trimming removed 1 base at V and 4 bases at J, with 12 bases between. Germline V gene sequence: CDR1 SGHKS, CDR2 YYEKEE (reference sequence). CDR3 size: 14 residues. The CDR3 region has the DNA TGTGCCAGCAGCTTGCAGGGAGGATTGTACGAGCAGTACTTC. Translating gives CASSLQGGLYEQYF.

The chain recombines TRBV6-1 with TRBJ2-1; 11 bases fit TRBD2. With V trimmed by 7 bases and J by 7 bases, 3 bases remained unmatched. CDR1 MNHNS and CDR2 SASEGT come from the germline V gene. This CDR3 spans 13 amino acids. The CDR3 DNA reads TGTGCCAGCATAGCGGGAGGGGGGAATGAGCAGTTCTTC. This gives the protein CASIAGGGNEQFF.

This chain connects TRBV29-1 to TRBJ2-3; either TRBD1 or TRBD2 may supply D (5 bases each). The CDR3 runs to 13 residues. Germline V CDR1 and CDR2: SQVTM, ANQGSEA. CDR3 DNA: TGCAGTGGACTCAGGGTGTCCACAGATACGCAGTATTTT. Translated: CSGLRVSTDTQYF.

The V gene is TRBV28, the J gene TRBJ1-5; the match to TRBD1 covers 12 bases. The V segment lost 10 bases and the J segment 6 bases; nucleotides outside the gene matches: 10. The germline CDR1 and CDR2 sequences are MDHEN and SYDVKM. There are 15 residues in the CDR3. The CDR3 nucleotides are TGTGCCATCCTAAGGGGACAGGGGGCCAGTCAGCCCCAGCATTTT. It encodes CAILRGQGASQPQHF.

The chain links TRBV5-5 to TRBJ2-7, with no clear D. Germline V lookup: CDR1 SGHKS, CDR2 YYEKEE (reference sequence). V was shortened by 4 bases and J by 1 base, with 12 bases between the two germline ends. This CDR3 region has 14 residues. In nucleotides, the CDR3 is TGTGCCAGCAGCCCCCCAGCTGGGTCCTACGAGCAGTACTTC. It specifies CASSPPAGSYEQYF.

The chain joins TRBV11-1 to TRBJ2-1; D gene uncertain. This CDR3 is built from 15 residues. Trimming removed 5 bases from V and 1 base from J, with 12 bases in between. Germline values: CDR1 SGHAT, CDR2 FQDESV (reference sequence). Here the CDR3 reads CASSPPSRSYNEQFF. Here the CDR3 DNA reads TGTGCCAGCAGCCCCCCGAGCAGGTCCTACAATGAGCAGTTCTTC.

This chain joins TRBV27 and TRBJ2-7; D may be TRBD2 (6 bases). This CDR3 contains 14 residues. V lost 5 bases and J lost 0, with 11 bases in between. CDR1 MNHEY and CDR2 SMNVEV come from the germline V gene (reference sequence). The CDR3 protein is CASSAGPSSYEQYF. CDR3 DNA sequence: TGTGCCAGCAGTGCGGGGCCGAGCTCCTACGAGCAGTACTTC.

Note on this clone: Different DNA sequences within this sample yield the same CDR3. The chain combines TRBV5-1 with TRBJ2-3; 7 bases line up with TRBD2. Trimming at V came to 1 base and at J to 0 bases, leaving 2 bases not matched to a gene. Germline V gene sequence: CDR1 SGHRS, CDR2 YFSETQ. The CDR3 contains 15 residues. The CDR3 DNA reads TGCGCCAGCAGCTTGAGGCGGGGGAGCACAGATACGCAGTATTTT. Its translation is CASSLRRGSTDTQYF.

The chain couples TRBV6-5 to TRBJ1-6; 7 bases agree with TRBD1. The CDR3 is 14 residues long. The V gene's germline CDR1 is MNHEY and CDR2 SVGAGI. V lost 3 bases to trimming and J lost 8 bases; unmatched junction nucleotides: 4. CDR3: CASSYYGQDSPLHF. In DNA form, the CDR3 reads TGTGCCAGCAGTTATTACGGACAGGATTCACCCCTCCACTTT.